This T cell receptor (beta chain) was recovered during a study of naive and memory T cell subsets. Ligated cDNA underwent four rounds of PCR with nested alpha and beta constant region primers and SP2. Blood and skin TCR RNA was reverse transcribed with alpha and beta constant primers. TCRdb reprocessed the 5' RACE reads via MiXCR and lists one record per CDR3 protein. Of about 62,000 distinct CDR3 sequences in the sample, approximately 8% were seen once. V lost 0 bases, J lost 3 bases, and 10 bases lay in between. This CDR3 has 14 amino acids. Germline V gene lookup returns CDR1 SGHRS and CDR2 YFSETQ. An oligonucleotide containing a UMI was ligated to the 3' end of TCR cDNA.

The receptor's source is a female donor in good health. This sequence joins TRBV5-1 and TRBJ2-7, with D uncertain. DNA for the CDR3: TGCGCCAGCAGCTTGGTTAGTACGGACTACGAGCAGTACTTC. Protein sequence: CASSLVSTDYEQYF.